These 30 T cell receptor beta chains originate from one sample sequenced in a study of T-cell memory formation after mild COVID-19. Via MiXCR, TCRdb re-called the 5' RACE reads, giving one row per CDR3 protein. The table lists 75,000 to 95,000 distinct CDR3 sequences, more than 13% of them singletons, with under 45% in the top ten. Sequenced: PBMCs or a T cell subset sorted from them (not recorded which). These receptors were obtained from a man between 18 and 29 years old who had mild COVID-19 (a few samples of this study predate the infection). Cell type and time point are not known.

This clonotype was observed a few times. The chain has TRBV4-3 and TRBJ1-1; tentatively, D is TRBD1 (5 bases). V lost 0 bases to trimming and J lost 3 bases, with 11 bases between them. This CDR3 contains 15 residues. CDR1 is LGHNA, CDR2 YSLEER, per germline. The CDR3 nucleotides read TGCGCCAGCAGCCAAGATAGGGGCGGGGACACTGAAGCTTTCTTT. It specifies CASSQDRGGDTEAFF.

This clonotype was seen only a few times. J is TRBJ2-7 and V is TRBV4-3; D ambiguous. V was cut by 4 bases and J by 0 bases, with 13 bases left in between. The CDR3 spans 15 residues. CDR1 and CDR2 from the germline V gene are LGHNA and YSLEER. As DNA, the CDR3 is TGCGCCAGCAGCCTTGGGGTGCTCAGCTCCTACGAGCAGTACTTC. It specifies CASSLGVLSSYEQYF.

This clonotype was detected many times. The gene calls are TRBV4-1 and TRBJ2-7; 10 bases are shared with TRBD2. This CDR3 is built from 15 residues. Trimming cost V 3 bases and J 3 bases; bases outside gene matches: 5. Per the germline V gene, CDR1 is MGHRA and CDR2 is YSYEKL. The CDR3 DNA reads TGCGCCAGCAGCCACTTAGCGGGGGGCCTCTACGAGCAGTACGTC. Translated, it gives CASSHLAGGLYEQYV.

This rearrangement joins TRBV7-7 to TRBJ2-5, with unresolved D. Germline CDR1 reads SSHAT; CDR2 reads FNYEAQ (reference sequence). This CDR3 contains 12 residues. V dropped 4 bases and J dropped 3 bases, with 6 bases sitting between them. CDR3 sequence: CASSSTKETQYF. DNA for the CDR3: TGTGCCAGCAGCTCGACAAAAGAGACCCAGTACTTC.

This chain links TRBV7-9 with TRBJ2-7; tentative D call: TRBD1 (5 bases). Trimming stripped 5 bases from V and 4 bases from J, with 12 bases between. This CDR3 is 13 amino acids long. In germline, CDR1 is SEHNR, CDR2 FQNEAQ (reference sequence). CDR3 nucleotide sequence: TGTGCCAGCAGCCCCAGGGCTCAGTACGAGCAGTACGTC. It specifies CASSPRAQYEQYV.

The chain links TRBV15 to TRBJ2-7, with 7 nucleotides matching TRBD1. After removal of 2 bases from V and 6 bases from J, the junction contained 1 base not matched to a gene. The CDR3 contains 12 residues. Looked up from germline, CDR1 is LNHNV and CDR2 is YYDKDF (reference sequence). The CDR3, as DNA: TGTGCCACCAGCAGAACAGGGGCCGAGCAGTACTTC. As protein: CATSRTGAEQYF. Full variable domain (rest looked up from reference TRBV15 and TRBJ2-7): DAMVIQNPRYQVTQFGKPVTLSCSQTLNHNVMYWYQQKSSQAPKLLFHYYDKDFNNEADTPDNFQSRRPNTSFCFLDIRSPGLGDTAMYLCATSRTGAEQYFGPGTRLTVT.

This clonotype was counted many times. This chain joins TRBV5-1 and TRBJ1-2, with 7 bases matching TRBD1. CDR1 SGHRS and CDR2 YFSETQ come from the germline V gene. The CDR3 extends over 14 amino acids. J lost 1 base, V lost 3 bases, and 3 bases had no gene match. The CDR3 loop is CASSSRDSNYGYTF. The CDR3 DNA follows: TGCGCCAGCAGCTCCCGGGACAGTAACTATGGCTACACCTTC.

This clonotype occurred a few times. The CDR3 region has the DNA TGTGCCAGCACTGACTCGAACACCGGGGAGCTGTTTTTT. The encoded protein is CASTDSNTGELFF. This chain joins TRBV12-3 or TRBV12-4 and TRBJ2-2, with D hard to call. The CDR3 sequence is 13 residues long. Trimming shortened V by 7 bases and J by 0 bases, and 6 bases separated the two germline ends.

This clonotype was seen repeatedly, ten times or more. The chain is built from TRBV4-3 and TRBJ1-1; D may be TRBD1 (5 bases). Trimming took 4 bases from V and 1 from J, leaving 10 bases between them. This CDR3 comprises 14 residues. Germline V gene data show CDR1 as LGHNA and CDR2 as YSLEER. DNA for the CDR3: TGCGCCAGCAGCCCCCGGGGCCAGAACACTGAAGCTTTCTTT. It specifies CASSPRGQNTEAFF.

This chain uses TRBV27 with TRBJ2-3, with D possibly matching TRBD1 (6 bases). CDR3 length equals 14 residues. V lost 4 bases to trimming and J lost 2 bases, with 10 bases between them. Germline CDR1 reads MNHEY; CDR2 reads SMNVEV (reference sequence). The CDR3 nucleotides read TGTGCCAGCAGTTCTCGACAGGACACAGATACGCAGTATTTT. Its protein product is CASSSRQDTDTQYF.

This clonotype came up a few times. The chain employs TRBV4-1 and TRBJ2-5, with D possibly TRBD2 on 6 matching bases. The V gene lost 2 bases and the J gene lost 13 bases, with 17 bases spanning the gap. Germline V gene sequence: CDR1 MGHRA, CDR2 YSYEKL. This CDR3 is built from 13 residues. Here the CDR3 reads CASSQSFGSSPYF. CDR3 nucleotides: TGCGCCAGCAGCCAATCATTCGGGAGCAGTCCGTACTTC.

This clonotype was recorded a few times. This chain connects TRBV5-4 to TRBJ1-5, with TRBD1 as a possible D gene (5 bases). V lost 4 bases and J 2 bases, leaving 13 bases between the germline ends. Germline CDR1 and CDR2: SGHNT and YYREEE (reference sequence). This CDR3 has 15 residues. The CDR3 nucleotides are TGTGCCAGCAGCACCCAGGGCACGGGCAATCAGCCCCAGCATTTT. Protein sequence: CASSTQGTGNQPQHF.

The V call is TRBV12-3 or TRBV12-4, the J call TRBJ2-1; no clear D gene. CDR3 length equals 11 residues. The germline V and J ends were trimmed by 3 bases and 8 bases, with 5 bases remaining between them. The CDR3 DNA sequence: TGTGCCAGCAGTTTTATGGATGAGCAGTTCTTC. Its protein is CASSFMDEQFF.

The rearrangement joins TRBV7-9 to TRBJ1-5; 7 nucleotides match TRBD1. Germline V gives CDR1 SEHNR, CDR2 FQNEAQ (reference sequence). After removal of 5 bases from V and 7 bases from J, the junction contained 5 bases not matched to a gene. The CDR3 sequence is 13 residues long. The chain's CDR3 is CASSGGGDQPQHF. DNA for the CDR3: TGTGCCAGCAGCGGAGGGGGCGACCAGCCCCAGCATTTT.

This clonotype occurred a few times. The gene calls are TRBV4-2 and TRBJ2-1; D gene ambiguous. Between the trimmed V and J ends, which lost 4 bases and 8 bases, there was a span of 12 bases. CDR1 is LGHNA, CDR2 YNFKEQ, per germline. The CDR3 length is 13 residues. The CDR3 spells CASSPTSDYEQFF. The CDR3 bases are TGTGCCAGCAGCCCTACTTCAGATTATGAGCAGTTCTTC.

The chain uses TRBV4-3 and TRBJ2-5, with unresolved D. V gave up 0 bases and J gave up 2 bases, with 13 bases separating them. The CDR3 loop spans 16 amino acids. Germline values: CDR1 LGHNA, CDR2 YSLEER. CDR3 nucleotides: TGCGCCAGCAGCCAAGAATTGTTGGCTAGGCAAGAGACCCAGTACTTC. It translates to CASSQELLARQETQYF.

This clonotype has more than one count but fewer than ten. The chain carries TRBV15 and TRBJ1-2; D gene unclear. CDR3 length: 13 residues. The V gene lost 4 bases and the J gene lost 4 bases, with 10 bases spanning the gap. Germline V gives CDR1 LNHNV, CDR2 YYDKDF (reference sequence). The CDR3 DNA reads as TGTGCCACCAGCACCCCTATGGGCTATGGCTACACCTTC. Amino acids: CATSTPMGYGYTF.

This sequence joins TRBV6-5 and TRBJ2-1; TRBD1 matches at 7 bases. The CDR3 length is 14 residues. Germline-derived CDR1 and CDR2 are MNHEY and SVGAGI. V lost 7 bases and J lost 4; bases outside the gene matches: 7. CDR3 amino acids: CASTPTGVYNEQFF. In nucleotides, the CDR3 is TGTGCCAGCACCCCTACAGGGGTTTACAATGAGCAGTTCTTC.

This clonotype turned up a few times. The CDR3 DNA reads as TGTGCCAGCAGCAACAGAAACTATGGCTACACCTTC. Its translation is CASSNRNYGYTF. The chain recombines TRBV12-3 or TRBV12-4 with TRBJ1-2; no clear D. CDR3 length: 12 residues. V was clipped by 6 bases and J by 2 bases, with 7 bases between them.

This clonotype was seen only a few times. CDR3 nucleotide sequence: TGTGCCAGCAGTACTACAGGGTTCGGAAATCAGCCCCAGCATTTT. It is translated as CASSTTGFGNQPQHF. This chain connects TRBV12-3 or TRBV12-4 to TRBJ1-5, with a weak D call TRBD1 (6 bases). V lost 5 bases, J lost 4 bases, and 15 bases lay in between. This CDR3 has 15 amino acids.

This clonotype was picked up many times. The V call is TRBV7-9, the J call TRBJ2-5; 7 bases are shared with TRBD1. Germline trimming cut 8 bases from V and 4 bases from J; bases unmatched to any gene: 7. Per the germline V gene, CDR1 is SEHNR and CDR2 is FQNEAQ (reference sequence). There are 13 residues in the CDR3. This CDR3 reads CASLQGPLETQYF. CDR3 bases: TGTGCCAGCTTACAGGGGCCGCTAGAGACCCAGTACTTC.

This clonotype was detected a few times. This chain uses TRBV27 with TRBJ1-1; a weak D match, TRBD1 (5 bases). V lost 3 bases, J lost 5 bases, and 10 bases lay in between. Germline V gene sequence: CDR1 MNHEY, CDR2 SMNVEV (reference sequence). The CDR3 is made up of 13 amino acids. The CDR3 DNA is TGTGCCAGCAGTTTGGGACGAAGGACTGAAGCTTTCTTT. Protein sequence: CASSLGRRTEAFF.

This clonotype was detected only a few times. This sequence joins TRBV9 and TRBJ2-3; TRBD2 matches 11 bases. CDR3 length: 17 amino acids. V dropped 0 bases and J dropped 8; count of bases not matched to a gene: 11. The germline V gene encodes CDR1 SGDLS and CDR2 YYNGEE. CDR3 bases: TGTGCCAGCAGCGTAGTAACTAGCGGGGGTTTGATGGGTACGCAGTATTTT. It translates to CASSVVTSGGLMGTQYF.

This chain joins TRBV5-5 and TRBJ2-7; 10 nucleotides line up with TRBD1. Germline V gene data show CDR1 as SGHKS and CDR2 as YYEKEE (reference sequence). This CDR3 contains 13 residues. Losses at the gene ends were 5 bases for V and 2 bases for J; bases not matched to a gene: 1. In DNA form, the CDR3 reads TGTGCCAGCAGAGGACAGGGGGCCTACGAGCAGTACGTC. As protein: CASRGQGAYEQYV.

This clonotype appeared a few times. The chain combines TRBV7-2 with TRBJ2-3; TRBD1 matches at 9 bases. This CDR3 comprises 15 residues. The germline V gene has CDR1 SGHTA and CDR2 FQGNSA. The V gene end was trimmed by 5 bases and the J gene end by 6 bases; junction bases not matched to a gene: 9. For the CDR3, the DNA is TGTGCCAGCAGCAAAAGAAACAGGGGGCTGGATACGCAGTATTTT. It translates to CASSKRNRGLDTQYF.

The V and J genes are TRBV7-2 and TRBJ1-2; possible D gene TRBD1, 5 bases. The germline V gene has CDR1 SGHTA and CDR2 FQGNSA. The CDR3 extends over 17 amino acids. V gave up 5 bases and J gave up 4 bases, with 23 bases separating them. CDR3 nucleotide sequence: TGTGCCAGCAGCCTGCCCGAAGACAGCCGGTTGGGCTATGGCTACACCTTC. Protein sequence: CASSLPEDSRLGYGYTF.

This rearrangement joins TRBV4-3 to TRBJ1-6; D gene unclear. This CDR3 region has 15 residues. Germline CDR1 reads LGHNA; CDR2 reads YSLEER. V was cut by 0 bases and J by 6 bases, with 9 bases left in between. CDR3 bases: TGCGCCAGCAGCCAAGAATTGGGGAGTAATTCACCCCTCCACTTT. It encodes CASSQELGSNSPLHF.

CDR3 loop: CATPGQFSSLTDTQYF. The DNA for the CDR3 is TGTGCCACGCCGGGACAATTTTCATCATTAACAGATACGCAGTATTTT. The genes are TRBV19 and TRBJ2-3; tentatively, D is TRBD1 (6 bases). Trimming took 10 bases from V and 3 from J, leaving 23 bases between them. Germline-derived CDR1 and CDR2 are LNHDA and SQIVND (reference sequence). There are 16 residues in the CDR3.

The chain combines TRBV5-1 with TRBJ2-5; 9 bases map to TRBD1. Trimming at V came to 5 bases and at J to 2 bases, leaving 7 bases not matched to a gene. Looked up from germline, CDR1 is SGHRS and CDR2 is YFSETQ. The CDR3 extends over 15 amino acids. CDR3 nucleotides: TGCGCCAGCAGGTTGTGGACAGGGGAGCAAGAGACCCAGTACTTC. Amino acid sequence: CASRLWTGEQETQYF.

This clonotype has only a few counts. V usage is TRBV7-9 and J usage is TRBJ2-3, with a possible D match to TRBD1 (5 bases). The CDR3 sequence is 16 residues long. Germline CDR1 is SEHNR and CDR2 is FQNEAQ (reference sequence). V was clipped by 6 bases and J by 3 bases, with 19 bases between them. CDR3 loop: CASRGAGTRLTDTQYF. CDR3 in DNA: TGTGCCAGCAGAGGGGCTGGCACTCGCCTTACAGATACGCAGTATTTT.